These T cell receptor beta chains were read from a single sample in a study of response to subunit inactivated influenza vaccine. Using its own MiXCR run on the RT-PCR reads, TCRdb lists one record per CDR3 protein. The table has about 780,000 distinct CDR3 sequences, around a sixth seen once; the top ten hold under 13%. The sequenced sample was PBMCs from blood, obtained around 5 days after vaccination. These receptors all come from a man between 45 and 60 years old who received an inactivated influenza vaccine. CDR3s include the opening cysteine and the closing phenylalanine or tryptophan. Each record gives: J gene, D gene, V gene, clone size, CDR3 protein, CDR3 DNA. D genes are given only for firm matches. Clone size is given for some rows only: seen once, a few or many times, or a class if the clone is expanded.

TRBJ1-5,.,TRBV12-3/TRBV12-4,few,CASSLEGRSQPQHF,TGTGCCAGCAGTTTGGAGGGAAGGAGTCAGCCCCAGCATTTT
TRBJ2-7,TRBD2,TRBV12-3/TRBV12-4,.,CASRIAGGNYEQYF,TGTGCCAGCAGGATAGCGGGAGGGAACTACGAGCAGTACTTC
TRBJ1-1,.,TRBV5-1,few,CASSGISNTEAFF,TGCGCCAGCAGCGGAATATCAAACACTGAAGCTTTCTTT
TRBJ2-3,TRBD2,TRBV4-3,few,CASSQRDGRDTDTQYF,TGCGCCAGCAGCCAAAGAGACGGGAGGGACACAGATACGCAGTATTTT
TRBJ2-1,.,TRBV6-5,.,CASSYSRGSSNEQFF,TGTGCCAGCAGTTACTCGAGGGGGTCGAGTAATGAGCAGTTCTTC
TRBJ1-4,.,TRBV12-3/TRBV12-4,few,CASSFGSNEKLFF,TGTGCCAGCAGTTTTGGTAGCAATGAAAAACTGTTTTTT
TRBJ2-1,TRBD2,TRBV6-1,.,CASSEAPAGGYNEQFF,TGTGCCAGCAGTGAAGCTCCAGCGGGGGGTTACAATGAGCAGTTCTTC
TRBJ2-6,.,TRBV6-5,many,CASSYSVSVGANVLTF,TGTGCCAGCAGTTATTCCGTGTCAGTCGGGGCCAACGTCCTGACTTTC
TRBJ2-1,.,TRBV20-1,few,CSADVGRDDNEQFF,TGCAGTGCCGACGTCGGGCGGGATGACAATGAGCAGTTCTTC
TRBJ2-7,.,TRBV29-1,.,CSVEAPHEQYF,TGCAGCGTTGAAGCGCCGCACGAGCAGTACTTC
TRBJ2-1,TRBD1,TRBV10-3,.,CAIRGQGANNEQFF,TGTGCCATCAGAGGACAGGGGGCCAACAATGAGCAGTTCTTC
TRBJ1-6,TRBD1,TRBV6-5,.,CASSYRGLNSPLHF,TGTGCCAGCAGTTACAGGGGGCTTAATTCACCCCTCCACTTT
TRBJ1-1,.,TRBV7-2,few,CASSLYGGRTEAFF,TGTGCCAGCAGTCTGTACGGGGGTCGGACTGAAGCTTTCTTT
TRBJ2-1,.,TRBV10-3,.,CAISSNNEQFF,TGTGCCATCAGCTCGAACAATGAGCAGTTCTTC
TRBJ2-3,TRBD2,TRBV7-2,.,CASRSRGLSTDTQYF,TGTGCCAGCAGATCCCGGGGACTAAGCACAGATACGCAGTATTTT
TRBJ2-1,TRBD2,TRBV29-1,few,CSVLGASGYYNEQFF,TGCAGCGTCTTAGGGGCTAGCGGGTACTACAATGAGCAGTTCTTC
TRBJ1-1,.,TRBV4-1,few,CASSPLTRRTEAFF,TGCGCCAGCAGCCCCCTGACCCGCCGAACTGAAGCTTTCTTT
TRBJ2-5,TRBD2,TRBV29-1,.,CSVDGTSGREETQYF,TGCAGCGTTGATGGGACTAGCGGACGTGAGGAGACCCAGTACTTC
TRBJ2-3,.,TRBV12-3/TRBV12-4,.,CASSFRPGDTQYF,TGTGCCAGCAGTTTTCGACCTGGAGATACGCAGTATTTT
TRBJ1-6,.,TRBV5-1,many,CASSLAPSQDNSPLHF,TGCGCCAGCAGCTTGGCTCCCAGCCAAGATAATTCACCCCTCCACTTT
TRBJ2-3,TRBD2,TRBV9,few,CATSGGTSTDTQYF,TGTGCCACGAGCGGGGGGACTAGCACAGATACGCAGTATTTT
TRBJ1-1,TRBD1,TRBV30,.,CAWRAKQGTKFAFF,TGTGCCTGGAGGGCGAAACAGGGGACGAAGTTTGCTTTCTTT
TRBJ2-7,TRBD2,TRBV9,.,CASSLSELAGTYEQYF,TGTGCCAGCAGCCTTAGCGAGCTAGCGGGGACCTACGAGCAGTACTTC
TRBJ2-1,.,TRBV5-5,.,CASSLVGSRDEQFF,TGTGCCAGCAGCTTGGTGGGGTCACGGGATGAGCAGTTCTTC
TRBJ2-5,.,TRBV7-6,.,CASSPTHETQYF,TGTGCCAGCAGCCCCACCCACGAGACCCAGTACTTC
TRBJ1-1,TRBD1,TRBV6-1,few,CASSVSGQGRNTEAFF,TGTGCCAGCAGTGTTTCGGGACAGGGAAGGAACACTGAAGCTTTCTTT
TRBJ2-3,TRBD1,TRBV6-1,few,CASSDRGRGTDTQYF,TGTGCCAGCAGCGACAGAGGCAGGGGGACAGATACGCAGTATTTT
TRBJ2-1,TRBD1,TRBV11-2,few,CASSPPTPDRVLYNEQFF,TGTGCCAGCAGCCCCCCCACCCCCGACAGGGTCCTCTACAATGAGCAGTTCTTC
TRBJ2-2,TRBD2,TRBV5-5,many,CASSLAGVTGELFF,TGTGCCAGCAGTTTAGCGGGGGTCACCGGGGAGCTGTTTTTT
TRBJ2-7,TRBD1,TRBV13,few,CASSSQGNEQYF,TGTGCCAGCAGCTCACAGGGGAACGAGCAGTACTTC
TRBJ1-5,.,TRBV15,.,CATSRVSLQPQHF,TGTGCCACCAGCAGAGTTTCGCTTCAGCCCCAGCATTTT
TRBJ2-1,.,TRBV20-1,.,CSASGATYNEQFF,TGCAGTGCTAGCGGGGCAACCTACAATGAGCAGTTCTTC
TRBJ2-1,TRBD2,TRBV28,.,CASSLITSGPYNEQFF,TGTGCCAGCAGTTTGATTACTAGCGGACCATACAATGAGCAGTTCTTC
TRBJ2-6,TRBD1,TRBV11-1,.,CASSRKTGVSGANVLTF,TGTGCCAGCAGCCGAAAAACAGGGGTCTCGGGGGCCAACGTCCTGACTTTC
TRBJ1-6,TRBD1,TRBV18,few,CASSRGGRSPLHF,TGTGCCAGCTCACGAGGGGGCAGGTCACCCCTCCACTTT
TRBJ2-5,TRBD2,TRBV5-8,.,CASSQGTSAETQYF,TGTGCCAGCAGCCAAGGGACTAGCGCGGAGACCCAGTACTTC
TRBJ1-1,.,TRBV18,.,CASSPAELNTEAFF,TGTGCCAGCTCACCGGCGGAGTTGAACACTGAAGCTTTCTTT
TRBJ2-1,TRBD1,TRBV5-5,many,CASSLEGQFGNEQFF,TGTGCCAGCAGCTTAGAGGGACAGTTCGGCAATGAGCAGTTCTTC
TRBJ2-1,.,TRBV3-1,few,CASSRGVEQFF,TGTGCCAGCAGCCGCGGAGTCGAGCAGTTCTTC
TRBJ2-6,.,TRBV4-3,many,CASSRAYGANVLTF,TGCGCCAGCAGCCGAGCCTATGGGGCCAACGTCCTGACTTTC
TRBJ2-3,TRBD2,TRBV7-6,few,CASSPRVAGAPTDTQYF,TGTGCCAGCAGCCCCCGGGTAGCGGGAGCTCCCACAGATACGCAGTATTTT
TRBJ1-2,.,TRBV5-6,.,CASSLDSTAFYGYTF,TGTGCCAGCAGCTTGGACAGCACAGCATTCTATGGCTACACCTTC
TRBJ1-5,.,TRBV15,many,CATSRDPGSNQPQHF,TGTGCCACCAGCAGAGATCCGGGTAGCAATCAGCCCCAGCATTTT
TRBJ2-7,.,TRBV29-1,many,CSVGEIYEQYF,TGCAGCGTTGGGGAGATCTACGAGCAGTACTTC
TRBJ2-1,TRBD2,TRBV4-3,.,CASSQDSGGFYNEQFF,TGCGCCAGCAGCCAAGACAGCGGGGGGTTCTACAATGAGCAGTTCTTC
TRBJ2-1,TRBD2,TRBV20-1,.,CSGTSGGNNEQFF,TGCAGTGGTACTAGCGGAGGGAACAATGAGCAGTTCTTC
TRBJ2-5,TRBD1,TRBV7-2,.,CASSRQGAETQYF,TGTGCCAGCAGCCGACAGGGGGCAGAGACCCAGTACTTC
TRBJ2-5,TRBD1,TRBV6-1,.,CASSQRGPGETQYF,TGTGCCAGCAGCCAGAGGGGGCCGGGGGAGACCCAGTACTTC
TRBJ1-6,TRBD1,TRBV6-5,.,CASSSRDRGFSPLHF,TGTGCCAGCAGTTCCCGGGACAGGGGGTTTTCACCCCTCCACTTT